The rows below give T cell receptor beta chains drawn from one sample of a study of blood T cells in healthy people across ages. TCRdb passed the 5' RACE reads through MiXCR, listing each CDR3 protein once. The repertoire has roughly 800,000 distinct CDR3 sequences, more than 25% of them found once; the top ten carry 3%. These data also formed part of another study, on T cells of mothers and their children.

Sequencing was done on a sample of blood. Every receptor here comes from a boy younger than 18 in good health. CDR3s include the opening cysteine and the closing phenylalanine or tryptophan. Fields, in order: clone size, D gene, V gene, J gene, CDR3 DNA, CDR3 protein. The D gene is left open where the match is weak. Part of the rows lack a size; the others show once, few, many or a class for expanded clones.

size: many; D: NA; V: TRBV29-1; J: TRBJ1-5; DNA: TGCAGCGTTGAAGTCGGGACGGATCAGCCCCAGCATTTT; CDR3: CSVEVGTDQPQHF
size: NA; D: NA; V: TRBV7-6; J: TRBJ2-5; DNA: TGTGCCAGCAGCCAGGCTGCGGGCAACCAAGAGACCCAGTACTTC; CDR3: CASSQAAGNQETQYF
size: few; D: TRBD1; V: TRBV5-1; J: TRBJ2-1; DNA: TGCGCCAGCACCTCCCCCGGGACAGGGCGCTACAATGAGCAGTTCTTC; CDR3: CASTSPGTGRYNEQFF
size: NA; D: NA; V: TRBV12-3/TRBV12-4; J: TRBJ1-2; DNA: TGTGCCAGCACCATCCCTGGGGGGAACTATGGCTACACCTTC; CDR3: CASTIPGGNYGYTF
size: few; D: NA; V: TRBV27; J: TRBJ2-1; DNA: TGTGCCAGCAGTTTAGGAGGTGGTGCGGACACCCAGTTCTTC; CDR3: CASSLGGGADTQFF
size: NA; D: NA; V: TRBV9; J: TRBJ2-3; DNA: TGTGCCAGCAGCGTAGAAGAGGTAGGCGGGACAGATACGCAGTATTTT; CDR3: CASSVEEVGGTDTQYF
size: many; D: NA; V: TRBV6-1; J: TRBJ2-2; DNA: TGTGCCAGCAGTGATACAGGGACCGGGGAGCTGTTTTTT; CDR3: CASSDTGTGELFF
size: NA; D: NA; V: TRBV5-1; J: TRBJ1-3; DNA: TGCGCCAGCAGCTTGGATGGGTACGGAAACACCATATATTTT; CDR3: CASSLDGYGNTIYF
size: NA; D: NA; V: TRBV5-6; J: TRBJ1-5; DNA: TGTGCCAGCAGCGACCACAGGGTAGAGGATCAGCCCCAGCATTTT; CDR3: CASSDHRVEDQPQHF
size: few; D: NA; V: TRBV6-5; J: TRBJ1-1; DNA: TGTGCCAGCAGTTACTCGAATGCAGGGTACACTGAAGCTTTCTTT; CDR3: CASSYSNAGYTEAFF
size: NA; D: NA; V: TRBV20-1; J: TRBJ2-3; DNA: TGCAGTGCTAGAGAATGGTGGCGGGGGCCGACTAGCACAGATACGCAGTATTTT; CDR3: CSAREWWRGPTSTDTQYF
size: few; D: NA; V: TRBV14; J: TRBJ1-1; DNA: TGTGCCAGCAGCCAACAGGTTATCACTGAAGCTTTCTTT; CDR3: CASSQQVITEAFF
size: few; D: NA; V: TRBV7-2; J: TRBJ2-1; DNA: TGTGCCAGCAGCTTACCGGGGAAAGGGAACAATGAGCAGTTCTTC; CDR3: CASSLPGKGNNEQFF
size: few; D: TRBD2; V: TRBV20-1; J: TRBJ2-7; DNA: TGCAGTGCCAGACTAGCGATTACCTACGAGCAGTACTTC; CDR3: CSARLAITYEQYF
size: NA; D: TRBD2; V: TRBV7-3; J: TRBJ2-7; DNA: TGTGCCAGCAGCCCCGGGACTAGCGGGGGGCGAGACGAGCAGTACTTC; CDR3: CASSPGTSGGRDEQYF
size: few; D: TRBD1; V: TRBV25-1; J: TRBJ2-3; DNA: TGTGCCAGCCCAAAGCCGGGACAGAACAGCACAGATACGCAGTATTTT; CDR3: CASPKPGQNSTDTQYF
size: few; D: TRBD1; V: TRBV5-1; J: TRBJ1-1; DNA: TGCGCCAGCAGCCGCGGACAGGGGAATCAAGCAGCTTTCTTT; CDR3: CASSRGQGNQAAFF
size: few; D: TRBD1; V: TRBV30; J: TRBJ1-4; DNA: TGTGCCTGCATCCGGGACAGGGGAAAACTGTTTTTT; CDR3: CACIRDRGKLFF
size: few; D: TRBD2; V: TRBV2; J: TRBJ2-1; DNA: TGTGCCAGCAGTGAGGCCCGGGGGGGCCAGGACAATGAGCAGTTCTTC; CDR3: CASSEARGGQDNEQFF
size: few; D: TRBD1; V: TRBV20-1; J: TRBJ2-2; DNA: TGCAGTGTCCGGACAGGGGAATACACCGGGGAGCTGTTTTTT; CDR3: CSVRTGEYTGELFF
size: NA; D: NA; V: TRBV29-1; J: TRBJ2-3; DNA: TGCAGCGTCGCTTCCTTTATGGCGGCGCAGTATTTT; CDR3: CSVASFMAAQYF
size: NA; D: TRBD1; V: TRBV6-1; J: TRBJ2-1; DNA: TGTGCCAGCAGTGCGTCGGGACAGGGGGGATACAATGAGCAGTTCTTC; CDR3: CASSASGQGGYNEQFF
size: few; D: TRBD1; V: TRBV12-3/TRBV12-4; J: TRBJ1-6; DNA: TGTGCCAGCAGCCGAGGACAGGGACCCTTGGGGTCCTATAATTCACCCCTCCACTTT; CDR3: CASSRGQGPLGSYNSPLHF
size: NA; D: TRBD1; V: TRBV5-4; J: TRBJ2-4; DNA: TGTGCCAGCAGCAGCCCGGGACAGGGAACAGCCAAAAACATTCAGTACTTC; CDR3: CASSSPGQGTAKNIQYF
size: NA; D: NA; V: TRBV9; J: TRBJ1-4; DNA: TGTGCCAGCAGCCCTGGACATCCCGCAAATGAAAAACTGTTTTTT; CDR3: CASSPGHPANEKLFF
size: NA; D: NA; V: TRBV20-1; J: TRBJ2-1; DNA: TGCAATGCTAGAGATTCAGGAAGGGGGAACAATGAGCAGTTCTTC; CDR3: CNARDSGRGNNEQFF
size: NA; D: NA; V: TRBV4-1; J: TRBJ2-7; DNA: TGCGCCAGCAGCCCCGACCGGGACTTGGTGGTCGAGCAGTACTTC; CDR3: CASSPDRDLVVEQYF
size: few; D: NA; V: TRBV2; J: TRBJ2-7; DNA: TGTGCCAGCAGTGAAGGTGGGAGTACCCCCTACGAGCAGTACTTC; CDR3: CASSEGGSTPYEQYF
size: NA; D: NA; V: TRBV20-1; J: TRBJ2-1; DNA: TGCAGTGTCCCCCGGGGGAGCGGTAATGAGCAGTTCTTC; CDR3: CSVPRGSGNEQFF
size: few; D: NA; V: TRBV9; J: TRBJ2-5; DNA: TGTGCCAGCAGCGTCAGTGGGGTTCTAGAGACCCAGTACTTC; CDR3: CASSVSGVLETQYF
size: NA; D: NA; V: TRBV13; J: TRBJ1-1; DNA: TGTGCCAGCCGTCTAGAGGGCGGGAGGAACACTGAAGCTTTCTTT; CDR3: CASRLEGGRNTEAFF
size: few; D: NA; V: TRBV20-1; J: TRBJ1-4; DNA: TGCAGTGCTAGGCGGAGCAGCGAAAAACTGTTTTTT; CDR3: CSARRSSEKLFF
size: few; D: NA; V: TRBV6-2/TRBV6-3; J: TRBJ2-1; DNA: TGTGCCAGCAGTTACTCGAGGGGGGCCTCCTACAATGAGCAGTTCTTC; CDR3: CASSYSRGASYNEQFF
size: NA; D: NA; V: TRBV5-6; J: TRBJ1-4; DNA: TGTGCCAGCAGCTTGTATGGGGGTACGGATGAAAAACTGTTTTTT; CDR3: CASSLYGGTDEKLFF
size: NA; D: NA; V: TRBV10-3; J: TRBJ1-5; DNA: TGTGCCATCGGGGCGGGGGGGCAAGGCAATCAGCCCCAGCATTTT; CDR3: CAIGAGGQGNQPQHF
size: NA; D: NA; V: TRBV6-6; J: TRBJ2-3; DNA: TGTGCCAGCCAAGGACGGGGAAAGCTGACAGATACGCAGTATTTT; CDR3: CASQGRGKLTDTQYF
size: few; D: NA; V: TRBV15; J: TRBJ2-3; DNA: TGTGCCACCAGCAGAGATCGTTGGGCCGAGGGGGATACGCAGTATTTT; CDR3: CATSRDRWAEGDTQYF
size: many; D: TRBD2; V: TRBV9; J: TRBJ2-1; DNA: TGTGCCAGCAGCGTAGGGGACTATGAAGGCAATGAGCAGTTCTTC; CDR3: CASSVGDYEGNEQFF
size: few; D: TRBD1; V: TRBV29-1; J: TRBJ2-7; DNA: TGCAGCGTTCAACACGGACAGGGGGGGAACTACGAGCAGTACTTC; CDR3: CSVQHGQGGNYEQYF
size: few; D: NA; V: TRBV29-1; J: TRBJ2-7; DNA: TGCAGCGTTGAAGAGGGAGCCTCGTCGACCTACGAGCAGTACTTC; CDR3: CSVEEGASSTYEQYF
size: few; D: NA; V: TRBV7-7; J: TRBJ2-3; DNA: TGTGCCAGCAGCCTCGGGCCTCCCCAGGATACGCAGTATTTT; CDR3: CASSLGPPQDTQYF
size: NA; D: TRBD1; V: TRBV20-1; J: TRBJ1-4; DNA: TGCAGTGCTAGTGAGGGGGCGTCGGAAAAACTGTATTTT; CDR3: CSASEGASEKLYF
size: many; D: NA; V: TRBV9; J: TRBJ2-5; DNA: TGCGCCAGCAGCGGTTTGCAAGAGACCCAGTACTTC; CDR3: CASSGLQETQYF
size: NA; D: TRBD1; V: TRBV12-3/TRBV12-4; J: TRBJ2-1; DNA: TGTGCCAGCAGGAAGACAGGGTACAATGAGCAGTTCTTC; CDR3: CASRKTGYNEQFF
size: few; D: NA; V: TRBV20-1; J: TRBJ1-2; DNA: TGCAGTGCTAAGGGAGCCCTGAACTATGGCTACACCTTC; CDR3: CSAKGALNYGYTF
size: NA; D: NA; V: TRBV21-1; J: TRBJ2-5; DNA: TGTGCCAGCAGCAAAGTAAAGCAGGGGGCTAGGGAAGAGACCCAGTACTTC; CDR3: CASSKVKQGAREETQYF
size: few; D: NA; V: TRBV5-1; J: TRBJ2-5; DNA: TGCGCCAGCAGCTTGGATCTCTACGAGACCCAGTACTTC; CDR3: CASSLDLYETQYF
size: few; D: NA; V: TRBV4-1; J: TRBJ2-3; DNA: TGCGCCAGCAGCCAAGATAGGGTCGGGGCGGGGCTAACAGATACGCAGTATTTT; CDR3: CASSQDRVGAGLTDTQYF
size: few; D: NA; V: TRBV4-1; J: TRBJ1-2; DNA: TGCGCCAGCAGCCAAGGGATGGCGCGGGGATTGGGTGGCTACACCTTC; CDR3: CASSQGMARGLGGYTF